The 14 T cell receptor beta chains reported below all come from one sample, sequenced in a study of response to subunit inactivated influenza vaccine. In TCRdb, the RT-PCR reads were re-called with MiXCR into one record per CDR3 protein. Found here are about 520,000 distinct CDR3 sequences, around 7.7% of them singletons; the top ten hold around 13%. Specimen: PBMCs from blood, collected roughly 24 months after vaccination. The receptors here all came from a man between 45 and 75 years old who received an inactivated influenza vaccine.

This clonotype has ten or more counts. The chain is built from TRBV10-3 and TRBJ1-4; possibly TRBD1 for D (6 bases). This CDR3 region has 21 residues. The V and J ends lost 0 bases and 1 base respectively, with 24 bases between them. Germline CDR1 reads ENHRY; CDR2 reads SYGVKD. The CDR3 DNA reads TGTGCCATCAGTGAGTCAAGGGAAACACAGGGACGATTCGGAACTAATGAAAAACTGTTTTTT. The encoded protein is CAISESRETQGRFGTNEKLFF.

This clonotype was counted many times. This chain uses TRBV3-1 with TRBJ2-1; no reliable D call. V lost 3 bases and J 0 bases, leaving 15 bases between the germline ends. This CDR3 spans 17 amino acids. The germline V gene encodes CDR1 LGHDT and CDR2 YNNKEL (reference sequence). The CDR3 loop reads CASSQPLSRSSYNEQFF. In DNA form, the CDR3 reads TGTGCCAGCAGCCAGCCCCTTAGCCGAAGCTCCTACAATGAGCAGTTCTTC.

This clonotype has more than one count but fewer than ten. V and J are TRBV6-2 or TRBV6-3 and TRBJ2-7, with TRBD2 as a possible D gene (6 bases). Deletions cut 2 bases from V and 2 bases from J, with 10 bases between. The CDR3 runs 14 residues. Germline V lookup: CDR1 MNHEY, CDR2 SVGEGT. The CDR3 DNA sequence: TGTGCCAGCAGTTACATGGGAGGTCCCTACGAGCAGTACTTC. Its protein product is CASSYMGGPYEQYF.

The chain couples TRBV7-9 to TRBJ1-1, with D hard to call. Trimming took off 4 bases at V and 1 base at J, with 7 bases between the two ends. The CDR3 covers 13 residues. Germline loops: CDR1 SEHNR, CDR2 FQNEAQ (reference sequence). The CDR3 loop reads CASSSSENTEAFF. The DNA for the CDR3 is TGTGCCAGCAGCTCCTCGGAGAACACTGAAGCTTTCTTT. Supplemented by reference TRBV7-9 and TRBJ1-1, the full variable domain reads DTGVSQNPRHKITKRGQNVTFRCDPISEHNRLYWYRQTLGQGPEFLTYFQNEAQLEKSRLLSDRFSAERPKGSFSTLEIQRTEQGDSAMYLCASSSSENTEAFFGQGTRLTVV.

This clonotype was seen many times. The gene calls are TRBV29-1 and TRBJ2-1; possibly TRBD1 or TRBD2 for D (5 bases each). V was cut by 7 bases and J by 4 bases, with 17 bases left in between. Germline V gene data show CDR1 as SQVTM and CDR2 as ANQGSEA. The CDR3 loop spans 14 amino acids. The CDR3 bases are TGCAGCGCAGCGACAGCGGAGGAATACAATGAGCAGTTCTTC. Protein: CSAATAEEYNEQFF.

This chain connects TRBV12-3 or TRBV12-4 to TRBJ1-5; TRBD1 aligns across 9 bases. The CDR3 length is 15 residues. The J segment lost 5 bases and the V segment lost 6 bases, leaving 8 bases of the junction unmatched. As DNA, the CDR3 is TGTGCCAGCAGCACCGGGACAGGGACCGATCAGCCCCAGCATTTT. Its translation is CASSTGTGTDQPQHF.

V and J are TRBV29-1 and TRBJ2-1; D assignment may be TRBD1 or TRBD2 (5 bases each). Germline CDR1 SQVTM, CDR2 ANQGSEA. This CDR3 is 14 amino acids long. Trimming shortened V by 6 bases and J by 7 bases, and 19 bases separated the two germline ends. As DNA, the CDR3 is TGCAGCGTCATGATGGGGGACCGGGGAAATGAGCAGTTCTTC. It translates to CSVMMGDRGNEQFF.

This chain connects TRBV6-5 to TRBJ2-3; TRBD1 might be the D (6 bases). There are 14 residues in the CDR3. Germline assignment: CDR1 MNHEY and CDR2 SVGAGI. Trimming took 3 bases from V and 2 from J, leaving 9 bases between them. The CDR3 loop is CASSYGQYTDTQYF. CDR3 in DNA: TGTGCCAGCAGTTATGGACAGTACACAGATACGCAGTATTTT.

This clonotype was seen a few times. The rearrangement joins TRBV27 to TRBJ2-7; 8 bases align to TRBD1. The CDR3 spans 14 residues. V was pared by 6 bases and J by 3 bases, with 7 bases of the junction left unmatched. From germline, CDR1 is MNHEY and CDR2 SMNVEV (reference sequence). CDR3 protein: CASRPYRGDYEQYF. The CDR3 coding sequence is TGTGCCAGCAGACCATACAGGGGGGACTACGAGCAGTACTTC.

This clonotype showed up just a few times. V and J are TRBV6-5 and TRBJ1-2; D perhaps matches TRBD1 (5 bases). V was shortened by 4 bases and J by 2 bases, with 5 bases between the two germline ends. Germline values: CDR1 MNHEY, CDR2 SVGAGI. This CDR3 has 12 residues. CDR3 loop: CASSSGNYGYTF. CDR3 nucleotide sequence: TGTGCCAGCAGTTCAGGGAACTATGGCTACACCTTC.

This clonotype showed up just a few times. V is TRBV5-5 and J is TRBJ2-3; D is uncertain. Germline V lookup: CDR1 SGHKS, CDR2 YYEKEE (reference sequence). With 4 bases removed from V and 5 bases from J, the gap between germline ends came to 14 bases. The CDR3 has 14 amino acids. The CDR3 protein is CASSMERAQDTQYF. DNA of the CDR3: TGTGCCAGCAGCATGGAAAGGGCGCAAGATACGCAGTATTTT.

A few counts support this clonotype. The rearrangement links TRBV20-1 to TRBJ2-5; unclear D gene. Per the germline V gene, CDR1 is DFQATT and CDR2 is SNEGSKA (reference sequence). The CDR3 has 13 residues. V was shortened by 3 bases and J by 0 bases, with 8 bases between the two germline ends. Here the CDR3 reads CSARSPYQETQYF. The CDR3 DNA reads TGCAGTGCTAGGTCGCCGTACCAAGAGACCCAGTACTTC.

The chain carries TRBV7-2 and TRBJ2-3, with D perhaps matching TRBD2 (6 bases). Trimming pared 5 bases from V and 3 bases from J, leaving 18 bases between. Germline loops: CDR1 SGHTA, CDR2 FQGNSA. The CDR3 extends over 16 amino acids. CDR3 amino acids: CASSITPGGRTDTQYF. As DNA, the CDR3 is TGTGCCAGCAGCATCACCCCCGGAGGGAGAACAGATACGCAGTATTTT.

The chain carries TRBV24-1 and TRBJ1-2; TRBD1 might be the D (5 bases). The ends were cut back, 2 bases at V and 8 bases at J, with 14 bases in the middle. The CDR3 runs 14 residues. Germline-derived CDR1 and CDR2 are KGHDR and SFDVKD. The CDR3 DNA follows: TGTGCCACCAGTGATTCGGGGGGGGAAGGCGGCTACACCTTC. Protein product: CATSDSGGEGGYTF.